Listed here is a single T cell receptor (beta chain). The antigen is undetermined. The entry originates in a study of cytomegalovirus exposure and HLA in healthy donors. The PCR employed 60 Vbeta primers together with 13 Jbeta primers. As handled by the study authors: Later, tens of millions of unique TCR beta chains were counted in an analysis, and approximately 9.9 million of them were shared. Method: immunoSEQ multiplex PCR; TCRdb's copy keeps in-frame clones and lacks some. V, J and clone size are those of that table, while D and trimming were read from the DNA. The sample has some 200,000 clones; over 75% are singletons. General study points: Reported performance of the classifier showed diagnosis of cytomegalovirus status with high specificity and sensitivity. Later analysis associated a missense DCLRE1C variant with TCR beta V- and J-gene trimming. Analyses of presence and absence presupposed an approximately uniform sequencing depth across donors.

The sequenced material came from PBMCs. The clonotype originates from a girl under three years old in good health and CMV-seronegative.

CDR3 sequence (DNA): TGCAGCGTTGAAGACATGAACACTGAAGCTTTCTTT. The encoded protein is CSVEDMNTEAFF. The V call is TRBV29-1, the J call TRBJ1-1; D not resolved. Looked up from germline, CDR1 is SQVTM and CDR2 is ANQGSEA. V was clipped by 0 bases and J by 0 bases, with 2 bases between them. This CDR3 comprises 12 residues.